This paragraph covers one TCR beta chain sequence. The antigen remains undetermined. Tagging with unique molecular identifiers was a feature of the TCR beta cDNA libraries. The authors obtained approximately 540,000 cDNA molecules from around 0.96 to 9.9 million T cells. Using its own MiXCR run on the PCR reads, TCRdb lists one record per CDR3 protein. The profile shows under 200,000 distinct CDR3 sequences, roughly 40% of them singletons. This specimen comes from a study of post-analysis software for immune sequencing data. Study results and caveats: A significant reduction in normalized Chao1 diversity was observed in multiple sclerosis patients versus controls.

The sequences come from blood, collected after autologous hematopoietic stem cell transplantation. This TCR derives from a girl aged 5-17 years with multiple sclerosis.

The CDR3 here is CASLDRYNSPLHF. CDR3 DNA sequence: TGTGCCTCCCTGGACAGATATAATTCACCCCTCCACTTT. The chain joins TRBV10-3 to TRBJ1-6; TRBD1 might be the D (6 bases). The CDR3 extends over 13 amino acids. The germline gives CDR1 ENHRY, CDR2 SYGVKD. Trimming shortened V by 11 bases and J by 4 bases, and 12 bases separated the two germline ends.